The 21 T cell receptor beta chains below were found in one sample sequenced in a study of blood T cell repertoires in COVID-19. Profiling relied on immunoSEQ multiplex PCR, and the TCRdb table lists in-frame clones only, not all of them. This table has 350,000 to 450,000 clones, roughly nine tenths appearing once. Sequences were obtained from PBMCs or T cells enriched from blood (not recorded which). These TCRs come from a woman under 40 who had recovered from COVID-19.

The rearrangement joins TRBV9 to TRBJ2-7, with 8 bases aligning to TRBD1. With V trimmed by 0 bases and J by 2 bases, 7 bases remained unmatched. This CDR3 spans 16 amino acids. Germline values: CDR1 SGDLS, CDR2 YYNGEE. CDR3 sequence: CASSVGEQGGAYEQYF. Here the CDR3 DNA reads TGTGCCAGCAGCGTAGGGGAACAGGGGGGCGCCTACGAGCAGTACTTC.

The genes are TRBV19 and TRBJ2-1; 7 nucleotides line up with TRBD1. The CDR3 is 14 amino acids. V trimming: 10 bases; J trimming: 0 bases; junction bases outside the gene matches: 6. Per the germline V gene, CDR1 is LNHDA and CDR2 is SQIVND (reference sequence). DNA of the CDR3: TGTGCCAACACGGGACAGAGCTCCTACAATGAGCAGTTCTTC. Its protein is CANTGQSSYNEQFF.

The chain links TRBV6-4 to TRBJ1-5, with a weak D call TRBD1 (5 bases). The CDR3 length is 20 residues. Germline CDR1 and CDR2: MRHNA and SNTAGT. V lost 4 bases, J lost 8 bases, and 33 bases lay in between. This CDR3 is CASSAGTPLRWGLRHEPQHF. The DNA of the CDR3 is TGTGCCAGCAGTGCCGGAACCCCACTAAGATGGGGCCTCAGGCATGAGCCCCAGCATTTT.

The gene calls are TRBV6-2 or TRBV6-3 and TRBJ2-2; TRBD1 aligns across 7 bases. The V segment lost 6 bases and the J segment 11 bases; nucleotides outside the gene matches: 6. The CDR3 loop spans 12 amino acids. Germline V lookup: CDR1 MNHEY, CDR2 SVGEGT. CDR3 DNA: TGTGCCAGCAGCAGCCGACAGGGTGAGCTGTTTTTT. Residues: CASSSRQGELFF.

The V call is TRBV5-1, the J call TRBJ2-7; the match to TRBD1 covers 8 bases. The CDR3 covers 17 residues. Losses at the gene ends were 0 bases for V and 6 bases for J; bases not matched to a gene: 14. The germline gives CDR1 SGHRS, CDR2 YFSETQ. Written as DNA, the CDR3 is TGCGCCAGCAGCTTGGTCGGCCGGGGGCAGGGGGCCCTCGAGCAGTACTTC. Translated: CASSLVGRGQGALEQYF. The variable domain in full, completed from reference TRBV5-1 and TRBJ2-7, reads KAGVTQTPRYLIKTRGQQVTLSCSPISGHRSVSWYQQTPGQGLQFLFEYFSETQRNKGNFPGRFSGRQFSNSRSEMNVSTLELGDSALYLCASSLVGRGQGALEQYFGPGTRLTVT.

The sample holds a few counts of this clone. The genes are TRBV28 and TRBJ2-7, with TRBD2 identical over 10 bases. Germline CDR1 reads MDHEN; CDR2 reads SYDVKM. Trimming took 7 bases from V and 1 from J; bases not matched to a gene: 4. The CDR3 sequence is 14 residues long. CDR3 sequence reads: CASIASGRSYEQYF. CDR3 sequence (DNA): TGTGCCAGCATTGCTAGCGGGAGATCCTACGAGCAGTACTTC.

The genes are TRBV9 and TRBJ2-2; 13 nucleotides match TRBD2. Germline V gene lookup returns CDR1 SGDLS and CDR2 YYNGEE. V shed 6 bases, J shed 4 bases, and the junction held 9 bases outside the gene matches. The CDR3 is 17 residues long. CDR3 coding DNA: TGTGCCAGCAACTTACTAGCGGGAGGGCCGTTCACCGGGGAGCTGTTTTTT. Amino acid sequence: CASNLLAGGPFTGELFF.

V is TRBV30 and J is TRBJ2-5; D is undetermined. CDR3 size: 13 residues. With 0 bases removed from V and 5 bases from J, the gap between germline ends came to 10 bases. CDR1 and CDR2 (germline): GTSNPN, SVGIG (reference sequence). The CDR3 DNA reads TGTGCCTGGAGTGTGCGAGTTCGGGAGACCCAGTACTTC. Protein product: CAWSVRVRETQYF.

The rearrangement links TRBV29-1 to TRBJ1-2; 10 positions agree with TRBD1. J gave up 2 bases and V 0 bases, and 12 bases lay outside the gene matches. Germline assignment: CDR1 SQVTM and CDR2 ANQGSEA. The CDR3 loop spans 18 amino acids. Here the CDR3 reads CSVEDRTGGFQGNYGYTF. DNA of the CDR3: TGCAGCGTTGAAGATCGGACAGGGGGTTTCCAAGGAAACTATGGCTACACCTTC.

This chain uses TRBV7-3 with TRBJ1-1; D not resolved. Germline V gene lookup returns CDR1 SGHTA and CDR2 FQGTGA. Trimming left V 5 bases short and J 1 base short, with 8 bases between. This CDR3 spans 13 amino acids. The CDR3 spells CASSTQANTEAFF. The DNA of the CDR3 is TGTGCCAGCAGCACTCAGGCGAACACTGAAGCTTTCTTT.

Here the CDR3 reads CASSQDSRQNYGYTF. Written as DNA, the CDR3 is TGCGCCAGCAGCCAAGATTCTAGACAGAACTATGGCTACACCTTC. This rearrangement joins TRBV4-1 to TRBJ1-2, with a tentative D call TRBD1 (5 bases). Trimming left V 0 bases short and J 2 bases short, with 10 bases between. CDR1 MGHRA and CDR2 YSYEKL come from the germline V gene. This CDR3 comprises 15 residues.

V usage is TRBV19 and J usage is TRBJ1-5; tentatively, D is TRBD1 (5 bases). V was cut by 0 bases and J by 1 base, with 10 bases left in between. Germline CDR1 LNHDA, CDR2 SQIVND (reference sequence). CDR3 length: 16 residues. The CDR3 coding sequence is TGTGCCAGTAGTATAGACGGGGGTTCGAGCAATCAGCCCCAGCATTTT. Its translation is CASSIDGGSSNQPQHF.

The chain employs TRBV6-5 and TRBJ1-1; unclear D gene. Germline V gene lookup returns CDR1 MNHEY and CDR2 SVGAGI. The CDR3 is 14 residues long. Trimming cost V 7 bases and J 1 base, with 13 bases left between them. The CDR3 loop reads CASTSRGQNTEAFF. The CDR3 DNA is TGTGCCAGCACCTCGCGAGGGCAGAACACTGAAGCTTTCTTT.

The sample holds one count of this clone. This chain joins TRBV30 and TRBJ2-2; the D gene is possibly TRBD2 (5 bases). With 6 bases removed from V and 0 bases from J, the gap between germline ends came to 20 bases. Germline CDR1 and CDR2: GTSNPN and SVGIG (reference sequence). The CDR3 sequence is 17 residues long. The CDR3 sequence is CACNHLREKSNTGELFF. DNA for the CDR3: TGTGCCTGCAACCACCTGAGGGAAAAATCGAACACCGGGGAGCTGTTTTTT.

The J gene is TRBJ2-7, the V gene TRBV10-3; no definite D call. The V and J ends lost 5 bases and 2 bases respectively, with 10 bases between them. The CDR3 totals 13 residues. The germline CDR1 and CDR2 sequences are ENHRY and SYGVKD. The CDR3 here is CAISQDGAYEQYF. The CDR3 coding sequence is TGTGCCATCAGTCAAGACGGAGCCTACGAGCAGTACTTC.

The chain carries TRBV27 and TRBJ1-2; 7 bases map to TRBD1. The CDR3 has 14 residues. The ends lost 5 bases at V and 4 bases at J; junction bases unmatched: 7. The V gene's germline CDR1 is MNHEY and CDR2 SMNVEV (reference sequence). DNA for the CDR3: TGTGCCAGCAGTGTCGGACAGGCGATCTATGGCTACACCTTC. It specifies CASSVGQAIYGYTF.

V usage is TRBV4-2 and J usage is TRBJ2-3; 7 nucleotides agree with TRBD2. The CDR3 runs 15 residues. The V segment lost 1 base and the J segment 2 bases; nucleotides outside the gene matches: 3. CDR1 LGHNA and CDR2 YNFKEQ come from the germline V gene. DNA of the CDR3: TGTGCCAGCAGCCAAGGGAGCGGGGTCACAGATACGCAGTATTTT. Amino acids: CASSQGSGVTDTQYF.

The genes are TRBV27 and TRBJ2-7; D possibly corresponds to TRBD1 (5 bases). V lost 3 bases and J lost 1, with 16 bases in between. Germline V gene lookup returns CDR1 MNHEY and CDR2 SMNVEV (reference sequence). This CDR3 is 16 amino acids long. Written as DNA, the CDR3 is TGTGCCAGCAGTTTTGGCAGGGCCGGCCCATCCTACGAGCAGTACTTC. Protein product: CASSFGRAGPSYEQYF.

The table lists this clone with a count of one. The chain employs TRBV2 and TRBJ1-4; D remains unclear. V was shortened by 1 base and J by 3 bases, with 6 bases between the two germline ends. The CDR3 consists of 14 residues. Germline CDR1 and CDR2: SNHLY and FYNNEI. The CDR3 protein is CASSEGGPNEKLFF. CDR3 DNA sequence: TGTGCCAGCAGTGAAGGCGGGCCTAATGAAAAACTGTTTTTT. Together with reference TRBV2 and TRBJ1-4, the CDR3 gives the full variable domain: EPEVTQTPSHQVTQMGQEVILRCVPISNHLYFYWYRQILGQKVEFLVSFYNNEISEKSEIFDDQFSVERPDGSNFTLKIRSTKLEDSAMYFCASSEGGPNEKLFFGSGTQLSVL.

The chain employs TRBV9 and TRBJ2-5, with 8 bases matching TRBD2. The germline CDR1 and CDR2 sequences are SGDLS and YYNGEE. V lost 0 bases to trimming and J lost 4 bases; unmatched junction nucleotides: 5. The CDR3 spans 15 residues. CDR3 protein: CASSVASGSRETQYF. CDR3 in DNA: TGTGCCAGCAGCGTAGCAAGCGGGAGTAGAGAGACCCAGTACTTC. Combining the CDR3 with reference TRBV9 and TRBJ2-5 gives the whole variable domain DSGVTQTPKHLITATGQRVTLRCSPRSGDLSVYWYQQSLDQGLQFLIQYYNGEERAKGNILERFSAQQFPDLHSELNLSSLELGDSALYFCASSVASGSRETQYFGPGTRLLVL.

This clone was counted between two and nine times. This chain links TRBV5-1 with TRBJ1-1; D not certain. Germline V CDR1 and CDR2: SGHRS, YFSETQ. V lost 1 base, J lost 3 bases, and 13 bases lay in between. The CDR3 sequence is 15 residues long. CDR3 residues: CASSLLVQQDTEAFF. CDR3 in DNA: TGCGCCAGCAGCTTGTTGGTACAGCAGGACACTGAAGCTTTCTTT.